The 31 T cell receptor beta chains in this list originate from one sample, sequenced in a study of blood T cell repertoires in COVID-19 (dated by TCRdb to 2019 to 2021). Receptors were amplified or captured by the immunoSEQ multiplex PCR assay. TCRdb mirrors the immuneACCESS table, restricted to in-frame sequences. Some clones are absent from its copies; in checked studies, under half trace to an unresolved V gene, and the reason for the others is unknown. This sample gives 79,000 or so clones in total; 87% of them show up just once. The ten top clones hold roughly 1.1% of the sample. The material sequenced was peripheral blood. The receptors here all came from a human donor in a cohort sampled during active COVID-19.

This rearrangement joins TRBV6-4 to TRBJ2-1; D unclear. V was trimmed by 6 bases and J by 8 bases, leaving 17 bases between them. The CDR3 contains 14 residues. From germline, CDR1 is MRHNA and CDR2 SNTAGT. CDR3 nucleotides: TGTGCCAGCAGCAAAAACGGTGGGCAGGATGAGCAGTTCTTC. This sequence encodes CASSKNGGQDEQFF.

CDR3 sequence: CVSFPLQGTYQPQHF. CDR3 nucleotides: TGTGTCAGCTTCCCCCTACAGGGGACCTATCAGCCCCAGCATTTT. This chain links TRBV7-5 with TRBJ1-5; the D call TRBD1 from the table was never checked on the DNA. TRBV7-5 is listed as a pseudogene. This CDR3 has 15 amino acids.

This chain connects TRBV5-1 to TRBJ2-2, with TRBD1 identical over 7 bases. Germline V gives CDR1 SGHRS, CDR2 YFSETQ. The V and J ends lost 5 bases and 4 bases, in that order; junction bases with no gene match: 14. The CDR3 sequence is 17 residues long. CDR3: CASREVPGTGVTGELFF. In DNA, the CDR3 is TGCGCCAGCAGGGAGGTACCGGGCACAGGGGTCACCGGGGAGCTGTTTTTT.

The gene calls are TRBV28 and TRBJ1-6; 9 bases map to TRBD1. The CDR3 length is 15 residues. The junction had 17 bases not matched to a gene; V was cut back by 8 bases and J by 15 bases. Germline values: CDR1 MDHEN, CDR2 SYDVKM. CDR3 coding DNA: TGTGCCAGCTATAACCCGACAGGGGGGAGTGCTCGCCTCCACTTT. Amino acids: CASYNPTGGSARLHF.

This rearrangement joins TRBV12-3 or TRBV12-4 to TRBJ1-2, with 9 nucleotides matching TRBD1. CDR3 size: 11 residues. V lost 8 bases to trimming and J lost 6 bases; unmatched junction nucleotides: 1. The CDR3: CASRQGDGYTF. The CDR3 bases are TGTGCCAGCCGACAGGGGGATGGCTACACCTTC.

The chain is built from TRBV4-2 and TRBJ2-1; TRBD2 might be the D (5 bases). There are 13 residues in the CDR3. Germline values: CDR1 LGHNA, CDR2 YNFKEQ. V was pared by 4 bases and J by 7 bases, with 11 bases between. The CDR3 loop reads CASSPSRGNEQFF. CDR3 sequence (DNA): TGTGCCAGCAGCCCTAGCCGGGGTAATGAGCAGTTCTTC.

This sequence joins TRBV5-4 and TRBJ2-7; D gene unclear. V lost 0 bases and J lost 0, with 7 bases in between. CDR3 length: 14 amino acids. CDR1 and CDR2 from the germline V gene are SGHNT and YYREEE (reference sequence). The CDR3 sequence: CASSLERSSYEQYF. The CDR3 region has the DNA TGTGCCAGCAGCTTGGAGCGCAGCTCCTACGAGCAGTACTTC.

This clone was observed once. The rearrangement joins TRBV5-1 to TRBJ2-6, with D unresolved. Germline V CDR1 and CDR2: SGHRS, YFSETQ. The CDR3 runs to 17 residues. Deletions cut 4 bases from V and 0 bases from J, with 14 bases between. CDR3 DNA sequence: TGCGCCAGCAGCGTACAGTCACCAAACTCTGGGGCCAACGTCCTGACTTTC. This codes for CASSVQSPNSGANVLTF. The whole variable domain, remainder taken from reference TRBV5-1 and TRBJ2-6, is KAGVTQTPRYLIKTRGQQVTLSCSPISGHRSVSWYQQTPGQGLQFLFEYFSETQRNKGNFPGRFSGRQFSNSRSEMNVSTLELGDSALYLCASSVQSPNSGANVLTFGAGSRLTVL.

This chain joins TRBV19 and TRBJ1-5; 7 bases fit TRBD1. The CDR3 covers 14 residues. CDR1 and CDR2 (germline): LNHDA, SQIVND (reference sequence). V lost 5 bases and J lost 2; bases outside the gene matches: 3. The CDR3 is CASSLQGGNQPQHF. DNA of the CDR3: TGTGCCAGTAGTCTTCAGGGGGGCAATCAGCCCCAGCATTTT.

The chain carries TRBV5-1 and TRBJ2-7; 9 bases align to TRBD1. Germline V lookup: CDR1 SGHRS, CDR2 YFSETQ. V was pared by 2 bases and J by 3 bases, with 6 bases of the junction left unmatched. The CDR3 totals 15 residues. CDR3 loop: CASSFAGTGNYEQYF. The CDR3 bases are TGCGCCAGCAGCTTCGCCGGGACAGGGAACTACGAGCAGTACTTC.

The chain uses TRBV10-2 and TRBJ2-2, with 8 positions matching TRBD1. This CDR3 is 16 amino acids long. V was clipped by 9 bases and J by 6 bases; unmatched bases: 15. Germline lookup yields CDR1 WSHSY and CDR2 SAAADI. CDR3 amino acids: CASTKQGVTYAGELFF. Here the CDR3 DNA reads TGCGCCAGTACTAAACAGGGGGTTACGTACGCCGGGGAGCTGTTTTTT.

The chain uses TRBV15 and TRBJ2-2; D is unclear. This CDR3 contains 15 residues. The germline V gene has CDR1 LNHNV and CDR2 YYDKDF (reference sequence). V lost 3 bases, J lost 1 base, and 9 bases lay in between. The CDR3 here is CATSSSVMNTGELFF. CDR3 sequence (DNA): TGTGCCACCAGCAGCTCAGTGATGAACACCGGGGAGCTGTTTTTT.

Only a few counts were recorded for this clone. The chain joins TRBV19 to TRBJ2-7; 7 bases match TRBD1. V gave up 7 bases and J gave up 4 bases; unmatched junction bases: 13. This CDR3 comprises 15 residues. Germline lookup yields CDR1 LNHDA and CDR2 SQIVND (reference sequence). The CDR3 loop is CASTPAGTVPYEQYF. The CDR3 nucleotides read TGTGCCAGTACCCCAGCCGGGACAGTACCGTACGAGCAGTACTTC.

The chain links TRBV19 to TRBJ1-5; D is undetermined. Trimming pared 3 bases from V and 6 bases from J, leaving 6 bases between. Germline CDR1 and CDR2: LNHDA and SQIVND (reference sequence). The CDR3 totals 12 residues. The DNA of the CDR3 is TGTGCCAGTAGTATCAAGCCTCAGCCCCAGCATTTT. Translation: CASSIKPQPQHF.

CDR3 amino acids: CASTRTSGRPDTQYF. CDR3 bases: TGTGCCAGCACCCGGACTAGCGGGAGACCAGATACGCAGTATTTT. The chain employs TRBV2 and TRBJ2-3; TRBD2 matches 13 bases. The CDR3 length is 15 residues. Germline CDR1 is SNHLY and CDR2 is FYNNEI. J lost 4 bases, V lost 7 bases, and 5 bases had no gene match.

This clone has just a few counts. The chain couples TRBV28 to TRBJ2-5, with a weak D call TRBD2 (6 bases). V lost 5 bases and J 4 bases, leaving 11 bases between the germline ends. The CDR3 totals 13 residues. Per the germline V gene, CDR1 is MDHEN and CDR2 is SYDVKM. CDR3 nucleotide sequence: TGTGCCAGCAGTCGCGGAGGGCTAGAGACCCAGTACTTC. This encodes CASSRGGLETQYF.

The chain joins TRBV5-6 to TRBJ2-3; tentatively, D is TRBD1 (5 bases). Germline lookup yields CDR1 SGHDT and CDR2 YYEEEE. The CDR3 extends over 15 amino acids. The V and J ends lost 2 bases and 2 bases respectively, with 12 bases between them. CDR3 DNA sequence: TGTGCCAGCAGCTTTTGGGGCAGCGTCACAGATACGCAGTATTTT. Protein product: CASSFWGSVTDTQYF.

This chain joins TRBV6-5 and TRBJ2-1; TRBD2 agrees at 10 bases. Germline V gene sequence: CDR1 MNHEY, CDR2 SVGAGI. Trimming at V came to 1 base and at J to 5 bases, leaving 5 bases not matched to a gene. The CDR3 is 16 amino acids. CDR3 bases: TGTGCCAGCAGTTACTGGACTAGCGGTGAGAACAATGAGCAGTTCTTC. Its translation is CASSYWTSGENNEQFF.

This chain connects TRBV5-8 to TRBJ2-2, with D hard to call. Germline V CDR1 and CDR2: SGHTS, YDEGEE. This CDR3 spans 15 amino acids. Trimming left V 5 bases short and J 7 bases short, with 18 bases between. CDR3 sequence: CASSVRSPLVGELFF. The CDR3 DNA reads as TGTGCCAGCAGTGTCAGGTCTCCCCTGGTCGGGGAGCTGTTTTTT.

The chain employs TRBV6-2 or TRBV6-3 and TRBJ2-1; 8 nucleotides match TRBD2. Trimming took 10 bases from V and 4 from J; bases not matched to a gene: 6. Germline loops: CDR1 MNHEY, CDR2 SVGEGT. CDR3 length: 13 amino acids. The CDR3 protein is CAISGSSYNEQFF. The CDR3 DNA sequence: TGTGCCATCAGCGGGAGTTCTTACAATGAGCAGTTCTTC.

This sequence joins TRBV9 and TRBJ1-3, with D hard to call. V gave up 0 bases and J gave up 2 bases, with 12 bases separating them. This CDR3 has 16 amino acids. The V gene's germline CDR1 is SGDLS and CDR2 YYNGEE. CDR3 coding DNA: TGTGCCAGCAGCGTAGGTTCCAGCGACCCTGGAAACACCATATATTTT. Protein: CASSVGSSDPGNTIYF.

In its sample, this clone was seen once. The chain carries TRBV5-1 and TRBJ2-1; 10 nucleotides match TRBD2. CDR3 size: 15 residues. V lost 0 bases to trimming and J lost 7 bases; unmatched junction nucleotides: 4. CDR1 and CDR2 from the germline V gene are SGHRS and YFSETQ. CDR3 region: CASSLESGRANEQFF. CDR3 nucleotides: TGCGCCAGCAGCTTGGAGAGCGGGAGGGCTAATGAGCAGTTCTTC.

The chain couples TRBV10-1 to TRBJ2-1; a possible D gene is TRBD1 (5 bases). The germline gives CDR1 WNHNN, CDR2 SYGVQD (reference sequence). V lost 3 bases, J lost 12 bases, and 12 bases lay in between. The CDR3 totals 12 residues. The CDR3 sequence is CASSDPQRGQFF. The CDR3 nucleotides read TGCGCCAGCAGTGACCCACAAAGGGGGCAGTTCTTC.

The rearrangement uses TRBV24-1 and TRBJ2-1; TRBD1 agrees at 10 bases. This CDR3 contains 14 residues. Germline V CDR1 and CDR2: KGHDR, SFDVKD. Trimming removed 7 bases from V and 7 bases from J; junction bases left unmatched: 6. CDR3 residues: CATSPGQGINEQFF. In DNA form, the CDR3 reads TGTGCCACCAGCCCGGGACAGGGGATTAATGAGCAGTTCTTC.

There are a few counts of this clone. The genes are TRBV7-9 and TRBJ2-5; TRBD1 agrees at 8 bases. J gave up 3 bases and V 5 bases, and 8 bases lay outside the gene matches. Germline CDR1 and CDR2: SEHNR and FQNEAQ (reference sequence). CDR3 length: 15 amino acids. DNA for the CDR3: TGTGCCAGCAGCCGAAGGACAGGGAACGAAGAGACCCAGTACTTC. It codes for CASSRRTGNEETQYF.

The chain carries TRBV9 and TRBJ1-6; D might be TRBD1 (6 bases). The CDR3 length is 15 residues. V lost 0 bases, J lost 7 bases, and 11 bases lay in between. The germline V gene has CDR1 SGDLS and CDR2 YYNGEE. CDR3 sequence: CASSVEEGGNSPLHF. CDR3 nucleotide sequence: TGTGCCAGCAGCGTAGAGGAGGGGGGGAATTCACCCCTCCACTTT.

The chain links TRBV5-6 to TRBJ2-7; unclear D gene. CDR3 length: 13 amino acids. Trimming removed 4 bases at V and 4 bases at J, with 12 bases between. Germline loops: CDR1 SGHDT, CDR2 YYEEEE. The CDR3 sequence is CASSPGAGYEQYF. The CDR3 bases are TGTGCCAGCAGCCCCGGTGCCGGGTACGAGCAGTACTTC.

CDR3 sequence: CASSPPWSSGAYNEQFF. The DNA of the CDR3 is TGTGCCAGCTCACCACCTTGGTCTAGCGGGGCATACAATGAGCAGTTCTTC. This chain joins TRBV18 and TRBJ2-1, with 9 bases aligning to TRBD2. Germline V gene data show CDR1 as KGHSH and CDR2 as LQKENI. Unmatched junction bases numbered 7, after V lost 0 bases and J lost 4 bases. The CDR3 has 17 residues. Using reference TRBV18 and TRBJ2-1 for the parts outside the CDR3, the full variable domain is NAGVMQNPRHLVRRRGQEARLRCSPMKGHSHVYWYRQLPEEGLKFMVYLQKENIIDESGMPKERFSAEFPKEGPSILRIQQVVRGDSAAYFCASSPPWSSGAYNEQFFGPGTRLTVL.

The V gene is TRBV2, the J gene TRBJ2-1, with 12 bases that match TRBD2. The V segment lost 2 bases and the J segment 3 bases; nucleotides outside the gene matches: 2. In germline, CDR1 is SNHLY, CDR2 FYNNEI. The CDR3 sequence is 16 residues long. The CDR3 DNA sequence: TGTGCCAGCAGTGAACGACTAGCGGGAGACTACAATGAGCAGTTCTTC. Translated, it gives CASSERLAGDYNEQFF.

This sequence joins TRBV27 and TRBJ2-3; 9 nucleotides align to TRBD1. Germline lookup yields CDR1 MNHEY and CDR2 SMNVEV (reference sequence). The trim removed 3 bases at V and 1 base at J, leaving 2 bases unmatched. The CDR3 covers 15 residues. Here the CDR3 DNA reads TGTGCCAGCAGTTTCGGACAGGGGCGCACAGATACGCAGTATTTT. Translated: CASSFGQGRTDTQYF.

This sequence joins TRBV29-1 and TRBJ2-1; D may be TRBD2 (6 bases). This CDR3 spans 11 amino acids. The germline gives CDR1 SQVTM, CDR2 ANQGSEA. Between the trimmed V and J ends, which lost 7 bases and 5 bases, there was a span of 9 bases. The CDR3 reads CSAGTHNEQFF. CDR3 bases: TGCAGCGCCGGGACTCACAATGAGCAGTTCTTC.